This T cell receptor (beta chain) is drawn from a study of lymphopenia after photon versus proton radiotherapy (dated by TCRdb to the late 2010s). About the full investigation: In patients with gastrointestinal tumors who developed high-grade lymphopenia, the study compared the immunological effects of photon radiation therapy with those of proton radiation therapy. The cohort comprised more than 15 patients with gastrointestinal tumors who received either photon or proton therapy and then developed lymphopenia. The goal of the study was to characterize the differences between the two radiation modalities in how they affect the immune system. Study-wide conclusions, independent of this receptor: After the lymphocyte count nadir, repertoires from photon-treated patients showed oligoclonal expansion, particularly of CD8+ Temra cells, and this expansion drove the decline in diversity. During treatment, patients who received proton therapy stayed relatively stable, whereas patients who received photon therapy lost naive T cells and TCR diversity and gained effector/memory populations. Across the cohort, among patients who died, a greater drop in TCR diversity after the nadir was inversely correlated with overall survival time. The survival association was assessed only in patients who died, and the authors presented better survival with proton therapy as a possibility rather than a demonstrated result.

Concerning this clone: Its specific antigen is unknown. One base away there is no much larger clone; base qualities are not given.

Libraries came from the immunoSEQ multiplex PCR assay. T cell repertoires were profiled by deep sequencing of rearranged TCR beta loci, alongside multiparametric flow cytometry. The table was pulled from immuneACCESS by TCRdb, which kept in-frame rearrangements only. Such tables lose some clones; where checked, under half of the loss comes from unresolved V genes, and the rest has no known cause. For this sample there are tens of thousands of clones; about four fifths appear just once. The top ten hold over 20% of the sample. The sequencing used peripheral blood, collected from a patient treated with proton-based radiotherapy. The origin of this receptor is a woman in her 70s with pancreatic cancer.

The sequence in DNA is TGTGCCAGCTCACCGCAGGGGTATGGCTACACCTTC. Its protein is CASSPQGYGYTF. The chain is assembled from TRBV18 and TRBJ1-2, and perhaps TRBD1 as D gene, on 6 matching bases. The CDR1 and CDR2 encoded by the germline V gene are KGHSH and LQKENI. A distance of 7 bases separates the germline ends of V and J, which lose 3 bases and 5 bases respectively. The CDR3 runs 12 residues from the cysteine to the phenylalanine. The kept DNA is CDR3 alone, 36 bases in frame from the first base.